Below, one T cell receptor (beta chain) is given with its context. V lost 5 bases, J lost 7 bases, and 14 bases stayed unmatched. Per germline, CDR1 SNHLY and CDR2 FYNNEI. CDR3 length: 18 residues. The data were taken from a study of blood T cell repertoires in COVID-19. How the authors handled the data: Reference gene primer amplification gave estimated nucleated cell counts. This table comes from immunoSEQ multiplex PCR, and its TCRdb copy is limited to in-frame clones, with some not included. V, J and clone size derive from that table, while D and trimming were established from the DNA sequence. Of 130,000 or so clones listed, about four fifths are singletons.

The chain joins TRBV2 to TRBJ2-1, with 13 bases lining up with TRBD2. Material: peripheral blood. This clonotype originated in a woman in her seventies with COVID-19, enrolled during active disease. CDR3 nucleotides: TGTGCCAGCAGTCTCCCAGCCCGGACTAGCGGGGGCGTAAATGAGCAGTTCTTC. Its translation is CASSLPARTSGGVNEQFF.